This is a list of T cell receptor beta chains from one sample in a study of blood T cells in healthy people across ages. TCRdb independently ran MiXCR on the 5' RACE reads; one entry per CDR3 protein. The data hold approximately 960,000 distinct CDR3 sequences, with 25% to 30% observed a single time. The same sample was also used in a study of T cells of mothers and their children.

The sequenced material came from blood. These receptors all stem from a woman in her thirties or forties in good health. CDR3s include the opening cysteine and the closing phenylalanine or tryptophan. D genes are given only for firm matches. Expanded clones are given a class, and other clones once, few, many or no size at all.

size	V	J	D	CDR3	DNA
.	TRBV7-3	TRBJ2-2	.	CASSLPVNTGELFF	TGTGCCAGCAGCTTACCGGTGAACACCGGGGAGCTGTTTTTT
many	TRBV2	TRBJ2-5	TRBD2	CASSTGLAGGWLETQYF	TGTGCCAGCAGTACCGGACTAGCGGGGGGGTGGTTGGAGACCCAGTACTTC
few	TRBV4-2	TRBJ1-1	.	CASSQDIPARTEAFF	TGTGCCAGCAGCCAAGATATTCCCGCGAGGACTGAAGCTTTCTTT
many	TRBV10-3	TRBJ2-7	.	CAISARGYEQYF	TGTGCCATCAGTGCAAGGGGGTACGAGCAGTACTTC
few	TRBV20-1	TRBJ1-4	.	CSARPATGRAGTLNEKLFF	TGCAGTGCTCGCCCCGCAACGGGCAGGGCAGGTACACTTAATGAAAAACTGTTTTTT
few	TRBV20-1	TRBJ2-3	.	CSAKLATSTDTQYF	TGCAGTGCAAAACTAGCTACTAGCACAGATACGCAGTATTTT
many	TRBV9	TRBJ1-2	TRBD1	CASSAQTGFGNYGYTF	TGTGCCAGCAGCGCTCAGACAGGGTTTGGAAACTATGGCTACACCTTC
few	TRBV29-1	TRBJ1-1	TRBD1	CSVGGLQGATEAFF	TGCAGCGTTGGGGGTCTGCAGGGGGCCACTGAAGCTTTCTTT
.	TRBV28	TRBJ2-5	.	CASSLGRAPGTQYF	TGTGCCAGCAGTTTGGGTAGAGCCCCGGGGACCCAGTACTTC
.	TRBV7-2	TRBJ1-2	.	CASGSLGYTF	TGTGCCAGCGGGTCCCTCGGCTACACCTTC
.	TRBV7-8	TRBJ1-5	TRBD1	CASRPDRGADQPQHF	TGTGCCAGCAGGCCAGACAGGGGGGCGGATCAGCCCCAGCATTTT
few	TRBV7-9	TRBJ2-7	.	CASSRTDRAGDEQYF	TGTGCCAGCAGCCGAACAGACAGGGCGGGGGACGAGCAGTACTTC
few	TRBV6-1	TRBJ1-1	.	CASRDRQNTEAFF	TGTGCCAGCAGAGACAGACAGAACACTGAAGCTTTCTTT
.	TRBV29-1	TRBJ1-1	.	CSVARTEAFF	TGCAGCGTTGCCCGGACCGAAGCTTTCTTT
many	TRBV7-3	TRBJ2-1	.	CASSLTDAAEQFF	TGTGCCAGCAGCTTAACAGATGCCGCTGAGCAGTTCTTC
once	TRBV20-1	TRBJ2-7	TRBD2	CSAPLAGPSYEQYF	TGCAGTGCACCCCTAGCGGGGCCCTCCTACGAGCAGTACTTC
.	TRBV5-1	TRBJ2-1	TRBD2	CASGSSGSYEQFF	TGCGCCAGCGGGAGTAGCGGGAGCTACGAGCAGTTCTTC
.	TRBV13	TRBJ1-3	.	CANSLRTAGNTIYF	TGTGCCAACAGCCTACGGACAGCAGGAAACACCATATATTTT
many	TRBV12-3/TRBV12-4	TRBJ2-7	TRBD1	CASSATGSYEQYF	TGTGCCAGCAGTGCGACAGGGTCCTACGAGCAGTACTTC
many	TRBV20-1	TRBJ1-6	TRBD1	CSARDPGQGASPLHF	TGCAGTGCTAGAGATCCGGGACAGGGGGCTTCACCCCTCCACTTT
few	TRBV12-3/TRBV12-4	TRBJ2-3	TRBD2	CASSPVAGATDTQYF	TGTGCCAGCAGTCCCGTAGCGGGGGCCACAGATACGCAGTATTTT
many	TRBV28	TRBJ2-7	.	CASSPADSYEQYF	TGTGCCAGCAGCCCCGCGGACTCCTACGAGCAGTACTTC
few	TRBV20-1	TRBJ2-5	TRBD2	CSASWASGGETQYF	TGCAGTGCTAGTTGGGCTAGCGGGGGAGAGACCCAGTACTTC
few	TRBV20-1	TRBJ2-7	TRBD2	CSALMAGGTYEQYF	TGCAGTGCCCTGATGGCGGGGGGCACCTACGAGCAGTACTTC
few	TRBV7-2	TRBJ1-6	.	CASTKTGGVGSPLHF	TGTGCCAGCACCAAAACCGGCGGAGTCGGTTCACCCCTCCACTTT
many	TRBV20-1	TRBJ2-5	.	CSAEDRGRVKQYF	TGCAGTGCCGAGGACAGAGGGAGGGTTAAGCAGTACTTC
many	TRBV6-5	TRBJ2-7	TRBD1	CASSVAGTGVYEQYF	TGTGCCAGCAGTGTCGCCGGGACAGGGGTCTACGAGCAGTACTTC
few	TRBV5-6	TRBJ1-1	TRBD1	CASSFPGGGYTEAFF	TGTGCCAGCAGCTTCCCAGGGGGCGGCTACACTGAAGCTTTCTTT
.	TRBV7-8	TRBJ2-3	TRBD1	CASSSQRAQGADRPRGGTYTQYF	TGTGCCAGCAGCTCACAAAGAGCACAGGGGGCCGATCGTCCGAGAGGGGGCACATATACGCAGTATTTT
.	TRBV27	TRBJ2-2	.	CASSSAGTYTGELFF	TGTGCCAGCAGTTCTGCAGGGACGTACACCGGGGAGCTGTTTTTT
.	TRBV2	TRBJ1-1	.	CASSIIQNTEAFF	TGTGCCAGCAGTATCATACAGAACACTGAAGCTTTCTTT
many	TRBV7-2	TRBJ2-3	.	CASSPGHHTDTQYF	TGTGCCAGCAGCCCGGGACACCACACAGATACGCAGTATTTT
many	TRBV10-3	TRBJ2-3	TRBD2	CAITRTSGRDTQYF	TGTGCCATCACCAGGACTAGCGGGAGAGATACGCAGTATTTT
.	TRBV24-1	TRBJ1-1	TRBD1	CATSDTGTGKWAEAFF	TGTGCCACCAGTGATACCGGGACAGGGAAATGGGCTGAAGCTTTCTTT
.	TRBV12-3/TRBV12-4	TRBJ1-2	TRBD1	CASSLGGQGRTYGYTF	TGTGCCAGCAGTTTAGGGGGACAGGGGCGAACCTATGGCTACACCTTC
many	TRBV7-2	TRBJ2-7	.	CASSLFSRSSYEQYF	TGTGCCAGCAGCTTATTCTCTAGGAGCTCCTACGAGCAGTACTTC
few	TRBV5-5	TRBJ2-7	.	CASSSPPGTRGHEQYF	TGTGCCAGCAGCTCCCCACCCGGGACACGGGGCCACGAGCAGTACTTC
.	TRBV20-1	TRBJ2-7	TRBD1	CSARQGQGSHEQYF	TGCAGTGCTAGACAGGGACAGGGTTCCCACGAGCAGTACTTC